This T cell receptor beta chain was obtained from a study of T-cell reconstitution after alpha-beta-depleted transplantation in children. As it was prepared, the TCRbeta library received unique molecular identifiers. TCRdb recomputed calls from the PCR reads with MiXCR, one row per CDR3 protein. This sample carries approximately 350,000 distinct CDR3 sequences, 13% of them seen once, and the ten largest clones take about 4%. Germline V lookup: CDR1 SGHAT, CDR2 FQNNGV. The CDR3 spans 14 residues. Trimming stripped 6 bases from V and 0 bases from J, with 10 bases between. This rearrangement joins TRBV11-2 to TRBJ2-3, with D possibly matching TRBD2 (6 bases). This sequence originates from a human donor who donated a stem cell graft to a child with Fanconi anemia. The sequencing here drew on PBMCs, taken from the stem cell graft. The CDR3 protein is CASRGGSSTDTQYF. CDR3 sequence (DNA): TGTGCCAGCAGGGGGGGTTCTAGCACAGATACGCAGTATTTT.